These T cell receptor beta chains were read from a single sample in a study of graft-versus-host responses after intestinal transplantation. Generated by immunoSEQ multiplex PCR, the TCRdb table keeps only in-frame clones and is missing some. The data contain 20,000 to 25,000 clones, roughly 94% of them singletons. Sequencing used PBMCs, obtained 156 days after intestinal transplant. The source of these receptors is a human patient who received an intestinal transplant, so some T cells may come from the graft donor. CDR3s include the opening cysteine and the closing phenylalanine or tryptophan. A D gene is named only where the DNA matches it firmly. Size is omitted from some rows. Given values are once, few, many or a class for expanded clones.

CDR3,DNA,J,D,size,V
CASSLWPSGRDTQYF,TGCGCCAGCAGCTTGTGGCCTAGCGGGAGGGATACGCAGTATTTT,TRBJ2-3,TRBD2,.,TRBV5-1
CASSFSGSPYEQFF,TGTGCCAGCAGCTTTAGCGGGAGTCCGTATGAGCAGTTCTTC,TRBJ2-1,TRBD2,.,TRBV5-4
CASSAEIYGTDTQYF,TGTGCCAGCAGCGCGGAAATCTATGGCACAGATACGCAGTATTTT,TRBJ2-3,.,.,TRBV9
CASSDFTSGSWAPITDTQYF,TGTGCCAGCAGTGACTTCACTAGCGGGAGTTGGGCCCCGATCACAGATACGCAGTATTTT,TRBJ2-3,TRBD2,.,TRBV6-4
CASSLAGAGVSYEQYF,TGTGCCAGCAGCTTAGCGGGCGCGGGGGTCTCCTACGAGCAGTACTTC,TRBJ2-7,TRBD2,.,TRBV7-9
CASSKTRLAVYNEQFF,TGTGCCAGCAGCAAAACTAGGCTAGCGGTATACAATGAGCAGTTCTTC,TRBJ2-1,.,.,TRBV21-1
CASSQDRRGPFYGYTF,TGCGCCAGCAGCCAAGATCGCAGGGGGCCCTTCTATGGCTACACCTTC,TRBJ1-2,TRBD1,.,TRBV4-1
CASSQNTGELFF,TGCGCCAGCAGCCAGAACACCGGGGAGCTGTTTTTT,TRBJ2-2,.,.,TRBV5-1
CASSQEGPQYNEQFF,TGCGCCAGCAGCCAAGAAGGTCCCCAGTACAATGAGCAGTTCTTC,TRBJ2-1,.,.,TRBV4-3
CASSQDPGHQYEQYF,TGCGCCAGCAGCCAAGATCCGGGACACCAATACGAGCAGTACTTC,TRBJ2-7,.,.,TRBV4-1
CASSVGAEKTEAFF,TGTGCCAGCAGCGTAGGTGCCGAGAAAACTGAAGCTTTCTTT,TRBJ1-1,.,.,TRBV9
CASSVDNREDEQYF,TGTGCCAGCAGCGTAGACAACAGGGAGGACGAGCAGTACTTC,TRBJ2-7,.,.,TRBV9
CASSSSLEEKLFF,TGCGCCAGCAGTTCCAGCTTAGAGGAAAAACTGTTTTTT,TRBJ1-4,.,.,TRBV10-1
CARQTGLSYNEQFF,TGTGCCAGACAGACAGGCCTTTCCTACAATGAGCAGTTCTTC,TRBJ2-1,.,.,TRBV2
CASSQAREPNYGYTF,TGCGCCAGCAGCCAAGCCAGGGAGCCTAACTATGGCTACACCTTC,TRBJ1-2,.,.,TRBV4-3
CASSLSRLYTGELFF,TGCGCCAGCAGCTTGTCCAGGCTCTACACCGGGGAGCTGTTTTTT,TRBJ2-2,.,.,TRBV5-1
CASSWTSTDTQYF,TGCGCCAGCAGCTGGACTAGCACAGATACGCAGTATTTT,TRBJ2-3,.,.,TRBV5-1
CASSPWRQGAYNEQFF,TGTGCCAGCAGCCCGTGGAGACAGGGGGCTTACAATGAGCAGTTCTTC,TRBJ2-1,TRBD1,once,TRBV5-4
CASSLVGGYNQPQHF,TGTGCCAGCAGCTTAGTTGGCGGCTACAATCAGCCCCAGCATTTT,TRBJ1-5,.,few,TRBV7-8
CASSLRGQGVQPQHF,TGTGCCAGTAGTTTGAGGGGACAGGGGGTTCAGCCCCAGCATTTT,TRBJ1-5,TRBD1,once,TRBV19
CSVGGDYGYTF,TGCAGCGTTGGGGGGGACTATGGCTACACCTTC,TRBJ1-2,.,.,TRBV29-1
CAWSVAGNQPQHF,TGTGCCTGGAGTGTCGCCGGAAATCAGCCCCAGCATTTT,TRBJ1-5,.,.,TRBV30
CASSLTGVNSPLHF,TGTGCCAGCAGCCTGACAGGGGTTAATTCACCCCTCCACTTT,TRBJ1-6,TRBD1,.,TRBV4-2
CASSHPPDRFEETQYF,TGCGCCAGCAGCCACCCCCCGGACAGGTTCGAAGAGACCCAGTACTTC,TRBJ2-5,TRBD1,.,TRBV4-1
CASNLAGVSGELFF,TGTGCCAGTAATCTAGCGGGAGTGTCCGGGGAGCTGTTTTTT,TRBJ2-2,TRBD2,.,TRBV19
CAWSGQGWLETQYF,TGTGCCTGGAGCGGACAGGGGTGGTTAGAGACCCAGTACTTC,TRBJ2-5,TRBD1,.,TRBV30
CASSTGQGPMNTEAFF,TGTGCCAGTAGTACCGGACAGGGTCCTATGAACACTGAAGCTTTCTTT,TRBJ1-1,TRBD1,.,TRBV19
CASSLSQGAANEKLFF,TGTGCCAGCAGTTTATCTCAGGGGGCTGCTAATGAAAAACTGTTTTTT,TRBJ1-4,TRBD1,.,TRBV27
CASSLAGGPSYEQYF,TGTGCCAGCAGCTTAGCGGGAGGTCCCTCCTACGAGCAGTACTTC,TRBJ2-7,.,.,TRBV7-2
CASKTSGGAAETQYF,TGTGCCAGCAAGACTAGCGGGGGGGCAGCTGAGACCCAGTACTTC,TRBJ2-5,TRBD2,.,TRBV19
CASSFSQDRGFYEQYF,TGTGCCAGCAGCTTTAGCCAGGACAGGGGGTTTTACGAGCAGTACTTC,TRBJ2-7,TRBD1,.,TRBV11-2
CASSLWDRMNTEAFF,TGTGCCAGCAGCCTATGGGACAGGATGAACACTGAAGCTTTCTTT,TRBJ1-1,TRBD1,.,TRBV11-3
CASSVGGGIANEQFF,TGTGCCAGCAGCGTAGGCGGGGGGATCGCTAATGAGCAGTTCTTC,TRBJ2-1,TRBD2,.,TRBV9
CASRVGEFYNEQFF,TGTGCCAGCAGGGTCGGAGAATTCTACAATGAGCAGTTCTTC,TRBJ2-1,.,.,TRBV5-5
CATSRDRTSGIWTQYF,TGTGCCACCAGCAGAGACCGGACTAGCGGGATTTGGACCCAGTACTTC,TRBJ2-5,TRBD2,.,TRBV15
CASSSGLASGYEQYF,TGTGCCAGCAGCTCGGGACTAGCGTCAGGCTACGAGCAGTACTTC,TRBJ2-7,TRBD2,.,TRBV13
CASSISGNQPQHF,TGTGCCAGTAGTATCTCAGGCAATCAGCCCCAGCATTTT,TRBJ1-5,.,.,TRBV19
CASRVGTGGHNEQFF,TGTGCCAGCAGGGTCGGGACAGGGGGCCACAATGAGCAGTTCTTC,TRBJ2-1,TRBD1,.,TRBV27
CASSTGVAGGSASTDTQYF,TGCGCCAGCAGCACAGGGGTAGCGGGAGGCTCCGCTAGCACAGATACGCAGTATTTT,TRBJ2-3,TRBD2,.,TRBV5-1